Listed below are T cell receptor beta chains from one sample, sequenced in a study of CD8 T cells in Susac syndrome. One entry per CDR3 protein, called by TCRdb with MiXCR from the immunoSEQ multiplex PCR reads. Of approximately 190,000 distinct CDR3 sequences detected, more than 85% appear once; the ten largest clones hold 0.15% to 0.2%. The source material was CD8+ T cells from PBMCs. Source of these receptors: a human donor with Susac syndrome. Both conserved end residues are part of each CDR3. A D gene is named only where the DNA matches it firmly. Part of the rows lack a size; the others show once, few, many or a class for expanded clones.

clone size	D gene	V gene	J gene	CDR3 protein	CDR3 DNA
-	-	TRBV6-2/TRBV6-3	TRBJ1-2	CASSTGSDGYTF	TGTGCCAGCAGTACAGGGAGCGATGGCTACACCTTC
-	TRBD1	TRBV5-1	TRBJ1-1	CASSFDTGGETEAFF	TGCGCCAGCAGCTTCGACACAGGGGGCGAAACTGAAGCTTTCTTT
-	TRBD1	TRBV5-1	TRBJ1-2	CASSLTGQGFDGYTF	TGCGCCAGCAGCTTGACGGGACAGGGATTCGATGGCTACACCTTC
-	TRBD1	TRBV15	TRBJ1-5	CATSRDPQGMRNQPQHF	TGTGCCACCAGCAGAGATCCACAGGGGATGCGCAATCAGCCCCAGCATTTT
-	TRBD1	TRBV28	TRBJ1-5	CASSPDRPGQPQHF	TGTGCCAGCAGTCCGGACAGGCCGGGGCAGCCCCAGCATTTT
-	-	TRBV5-1	TRBJ1-4	CASSFSGIGEKLFF	TGCGCCAGCAGCTTCTCGGGGATAGGGGAAAAACTGTTTTTT
-	-	TRBV11-2	TRBJ2-3	CASKVAGTQYF	TGTGCCAGCAAGGTAGCAGGAACGCAGTATTTT
-	-	TRBV27	TRBJ2-7	CASSLSAGSTYEQYF	TGTGCCAGCAGTTTATCCGCGGGTTCCACCTACGAGCAGTACTTC
-	-	TRBV28	TRBJ2-7	CASRALMGPYEQYF	TGTGCCAGCAGAGCCCTTATGGGGCCCTACGAGCAGTACTTC
-	-	TRBV27	TRBJ1-1	CASSTSDLGNTEAFF	TGTGCCAGCAGTACCTCTGACTTAGGTAACACTGAAGCTTTCTTT
-	-	TRBV7-3	TRBJ2-5	CASSLVSQETQYF	TGTGCCAGCAGCTTGGTTTCCCAAGAGACCCAGTACTTC
-	-	TRBV4-1	TRBJ2-7	CASSQPTGFGEQYF	TGCGCCAGCAGCCAACCTACAGGGTTTGGCGAGCAGTACTTC
-	-	TRBV10-3	TRBJ2-7	CAASEAYEQYF	TGTGCCGCGTCTGAGGCCTACGAGCAGTACTTC
-	-	TRBV11-2	TRBJ2-1	CASSTPPSVTGDEQFF	TGTGCCAGCAGCACACCCCCTAGCGTAACCGGCGATGAGCAGTTCTTC
-	-	TRBV9	TRBJ2-5	CASRPTDQETQYF	TGTGCCAGCAGACCGACAGACCAAGAGACCCAGTACTTC
-	TRBD2	TRBV5-1	TRBJ2-5	CASSLASGRAIPETQYF	TGCGCCAGCAGCTTGGCTAGCGGGAGGGCCATTCCGGAGACCCAGTACTTC
-	TRBD1	TRBV12-3/TRBV12-4	TRBJ1-2	CASRPTGNYGYTF	TGTGCCAGCAGACCGACAGGGAACTATGGCTACACCTTC
-	TRBD2	TRBV19	TRBJ2-7	CASAPLAGGYEQYF	TGTGCCAGTGCCCCGCTAGCGGGAGGATACGAGCAGTACTTC
-	-	TRBV4-1	TRBJ2-7	CASSPGLPPLVYEQYF	TGCGCCAGCAGCCCGGGCCTCCCACCCTTGGTGTACGAGCAGTACTTC
-	TRBD1	TRBV6-5	TRBJ1-1	CASSYYRGNTEAFF	TGTGCCAGCAGTTACTACAGGGGGAACACTGAAGCTTTCTTT
once	-	TRBV4-2	TRBJ2-3	CASSQEWIGADTQYF	TGTGCCAGCAGCCAAGAATGGATCGGGGCAGATACGCAGTATTTT
-	TRBD2	TRBV7-9	TRBJ2-5	CASSSSGGVETQYF	TGTGCCAGCAGCTCTAGCGGGGGGGTAGAGACCCAGTACTTC
-	TRBD1	TRBV19	TRBJ1-1	CASSIGTGVTEAFF	TGTGCCAGTAGTATTGGGACAGGGGTCACTGAAGCTTTCTTT
-	TRBD2	TRBV20-1	TRBJ2-5	CSARAYGTSGRTQETQYF	TGCAGTGCTAGAGCTTACGGGACTAGCGGGAGGACCCAAGAGACCCAGTACTTC